The rows below give T cell receptor beta chains drawn from one sample of a study of cytomegalovirus exposure and HLA in healthy donors. The table came from immunoSEQ multiplex PCR; TCRdb's copy has only in-frame clones and leaves some out. Of some 110,000 clones in the sample, under 70% were seen once. Sequences were obtained from PBMCs. These receptors all come from a man between 18 and 35 years old in good health and CMV-seronegative. Both conserved end residues are part of each CDR3. Each record gives: D gene, clone size, V gene, J gene, CDR3 DNA, CDR3 protein. A D gene is named only where the DNA matches it firmly. Size is stated for part of the rows, as once, few or many counts, or as a class when the clone is expanded.

.	few	TRBV6-5	TRBJ1-1	TGTGCCAGCAGTTACTCGGCGGCGAACACTGAAGCTTTCTTT	CASSYSAANTEAFF
.	.	TRBV18	TRBJ2-7	TGTGCCAGCTCACCATTGGGTGCAGGGGCTTCCTCCTACGAGCAGTACTTC	CASSPLGAGASSYEQYF
.	.	TRBV7-2	TRBJ2-2	TGTGCCAGCAGCCCGAGGGGGGGGCTAGAAACCGGGGAGCTGTTTTTT	CASSPRGGLETGELFF
TRBD2	.	TRBV7-9	TRBJ2-2	TGTGCCAGCAGTTTCAGGGACTACACCGGGGAGCTGCTTTTT	CASSFRDYTGELLF
.	.	TRBV5-1	TRBJ1-5	TGCGCCAGCAGCTCAGGGCCAAATAGCAATCAGCCCCAGCATTTT	CASSSGPNSNQPQHF
TRBD2	few	TRBV5-1	TRBJ2-1	TGCGCCAGCAGCTTGGGGGAGGGTGAGCAGTTCTTC	CASSLGEGEQFF
.	.	TRBV7-9	TRBJ1-1	TGTGCCAGCAGCCAGAGTAGGGGGACTGAAGCTTTCTTT	CASSQSRGTEAFF
TRBD2	once	TRBV11-3	TRBJ2-1	TGTGCCAGCAGCCAATCGACTAGCGGGAGCAATGAGCAGTTCTTC	CASSQSTSGSNEQFF
.	.	TRBV27	TRBJ1-2	TGTGCCAGCAGTTCACGACAGGCTGCAAACTATGGCTACACCTTC	CASSSRQAANYGYTF
TRBD1	.	TRBV5-1	TRBJ1-1	TGCGCCAGCAGCCGGGAACAGGGGCGGAACACTGAAGCTTTCTTT	CASSREQGRNTEAFF
.	.	TRBV6-5	TRBJ2-3	TGTGCCAGCGGTCCAGGGTTTAGCACAGATACGCAGTATTTT	CASGPGFSTDTQYF
TRBD1	few	TRBV10-3	TRBJ1-1	TGTCCCATCAGTGCCGGGACAGGGAGCTACTCTGAAGCTTTCTTT	CPISAGTGSYSEAFF
TRBD1	.	TRBV27	TRBJ2-1	TGTGCCAGCCCCCGCAACGACAGGGGCCCGAGTGAGCAGTTCTTC	CASPRNDRGPSEQFF
.	.	TRBV6-6	TRBJ1-3	TGTGCCAGCAGCCCAAGTTCGGGGCGGGGTGGAAACACCATATATTTT	CASSPSSGRGGNTIYF
TRBD2	.	TRBV19	TRBJ2-3	TGTGCCAGTACCCTACTAGCGGGGGGCGCCACAGATACGCAGTATTTT	CASTLLAGGATDTQYF
TRBD1	few	TRBV15	TRBJ2-7	TGTGCCACCAGCAGAGGGCCGGGACAGGGAAACGAGCAGTACTTC	CATSRGPGQGNEQYF
.	.	TRBV9	TRBJ2-5	TGTGCCAGCAGCCGGCGGTGGACAGTCCAAGAGACCCAGTACTTC	CASSRRWTVQETQYF
TRBD1	.	TRBV4-3	TRBJ2-7	TGCGCCAGCAGCCAAGATGGGACAGGGGGCCGCGAGCAGTACTTC	CASSQDGTGGREQYF
TRBD1	few	TRBV11-2	TRBJ2-7	TGTGCCAGCAGCTCCCGGGACAGGGGAAGGTACGAGCAGTACTTC	CASSSRDRGRYEQYF
.	once	TRBV27	TRBJ2-1	TGTGCCAGCACTCCCTCGGGGGTGCACAATGAGCAGTTCTTC	CASTPSGVHNEQFF
TRBD1	.	TRBV7-6	TRBJ2-7	TGTGCCAGCACCTCAGAGGGACAGGGAAGCAACGAGCAGTACTTC	CASTSEGQGSNEQYF
.	.	TRBV5-1	TRBJ2-5	TGCGCCAGCAGCTTGTGGCGGGACCCCCAAGAGACCCAGTACTTC	CASSLWRDPQETQYF
TRBD1	.	TRBV9	TRBJ2-1	TGTGCCAGCGGGACAGGTTACAATGAGCAGTTCTTC	CASGTGYNEQFF
.	.	TRBV10-3	TRBJ1-3	TGTGCCACCAAACTGAGACCAGACATTGGAAACACCATATATTTT	CATKLRPDIGNTIYF
.	.	TRBV30	TRBJ1-3	TGTGCCTGGAGTGTGGGCGGAAACACCATATATTTT	CAWSVGGNTIYF
TRBD2	.	TRBV28	TRBJ2-3	TGTGCCAGCAGTTTCCCAGGACTAGCGGGGCCAGATACGCAGTATTTT	CASSFPGLAGPDTQYF
.	.	TRBV6-5	TRBJ1-3	TGTGCCAGCAGCTTACAGGCCGGGGGGCTTAACACCATATATTTT	CASSLQAGGLNTIYF
.	.	TRBV5-1	TRBJ2-7	TGCGCCAGCAGCTTTCCGGGAGAGGGGTACGAGCAGTACTTC	CASSFPGEGYEQYF
TRBD1	few	TRBV5-1	TRBJ2-5	TGCGCCAGCAGCCTGGACAGGGGGCGAGAGACCCAGTACTTC	CASSLDRGRETQYF
.	.	TRBV29-1	TRBJ2-1	TGCAGCGTTGAGGCCGGGTCAAGCGTTCTGAAGCAGTTCTTC	CSVEAGSSVLKQFF
TRBD2	.	TRBV27	TRBJ2-7	TGTGCCAGCAGCCTCACCCCCCAAGGACTAGCGGCCCACGAGCAGTACTTC	CASSLTPQGLAAHEQYF
.	.	TRBV20-1	TRBJ1-1	TGCAGTGCCTCTCAGGGCCCTGAAGCTTTCTTT	CSASQGPEAFF
.	few	TRBV28	TRBJ2-1	TGTGCCAGCAGTTTGGCGGCGGGCCGTGAGCAGTTCTTC	CASSLAAGREQFF
TRBD1	few	TRBV28	TRBJ1-1	TGTGCCAGCAGGCTAGACAGGGTGTTAAGGGAAGCTTTCTTT	CASRLDRVLREAFF
TRBD1	.	TRBV19	TRBJ1-5	TGTGCCAGTAGTATACAGGGGGCTCAGCCCCAGCATTTT	CASSIQGAQPQHF
.	.	TRBV6-1	TRBJ1-2	TGTGCCAGCAGTGATCGATCTCAGGGGTTTTATGGCTACACCTTC	CASSDRSQGFYGYTF
.	few	TRBV18	TRBJ2-7	TGTGCCAGCTCATATGTGGGGCGGAGCGAGCAGTACTTC	CASSYVGRSEQYF
.	.	TRBV10-1	TRBJ2-7	TGCGCCAGCAGTCGGGAGAGCTTCTCCGAGCAGTACTTC	CASSRESFSEQYF
.	.	TRBV6-5	TRBJ1-1	TGTGCCAGCAGCCCCACAAGGGGCACTGAAGCTTTCTTT	CASSPTRGTEAFF
TRBD2	.	TRBV7-2	TRBJ2-4	TGTGCCAGCAGCGTTAGCGGGAGGCCTCACAATCCGACAAACATTCAGTACTTC	CASSVSGRPHNPTNIQYF
.	.	TRBV6-9	TRBJ2-3	TGTGCCAGCAGTTATTCTGAACACAGGGCGGACACAGATACGCAGTATTTT	CASSYSEHRADTDTQYF
.	.	TRBV7-7	TRBJ2-1	TGTGCCAGCAGCTTATCCTCCGGACAGAGCTCCTACAATGAGCAGTTCTTC	CASSLSSGQSSYNEQFF
.	few	TRBV19	TRBJ2-3	TGTGCCAGCCGAGGGTTGGGCGCGGATACGCAGTATTTT	CASRGLGADTQYF
.	.	TRBV29-1	TRBJ2-6	TGCAGCGTTACGGGGGTAGTTGGGGCCAACGTCCTGACTTTC	CSVTGVVGANVLTF
.	.	TRBV9	TRBJ2-6	TGTGCCAGCAGCGTAGCGACGGGGGGCGCGGCTGGGGCCAACGTCCTGACTTTC	CASSVATGGAAGANVLTF
TRBD1	.	TRBV6-5	TRBJ2-7	TGTGCCAGCAGACCAGGGGGCACCCCCTACGAGCAGTACTTC	CASRPGGTPYEQYF
.	few	TRBV4-2	TRBJ2-7	TGTGCCAGCAGCCAAGATTTGAGGGGGGGCCTAGCGGCCTCTTACGAGCAGTACTTC	CASSQDLRGGLAASYEQYF